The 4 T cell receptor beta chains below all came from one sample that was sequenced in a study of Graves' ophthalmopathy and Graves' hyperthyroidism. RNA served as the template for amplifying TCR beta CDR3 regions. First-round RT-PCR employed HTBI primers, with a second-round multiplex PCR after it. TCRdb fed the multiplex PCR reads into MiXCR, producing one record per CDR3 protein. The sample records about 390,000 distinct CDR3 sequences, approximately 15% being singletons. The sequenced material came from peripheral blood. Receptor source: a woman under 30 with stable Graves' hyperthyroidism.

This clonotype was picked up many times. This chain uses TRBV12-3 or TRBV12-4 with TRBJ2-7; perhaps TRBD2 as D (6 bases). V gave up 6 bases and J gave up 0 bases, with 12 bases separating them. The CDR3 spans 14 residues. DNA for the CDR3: TGTGCCAGCAGCCTGGAGGGCCCCTCCTACGAGCAGTACTTC. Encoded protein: CASSLEGPSYEQYF.

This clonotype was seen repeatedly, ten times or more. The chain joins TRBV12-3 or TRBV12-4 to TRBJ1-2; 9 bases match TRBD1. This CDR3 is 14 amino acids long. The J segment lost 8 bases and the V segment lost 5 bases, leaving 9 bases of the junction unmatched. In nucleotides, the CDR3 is TGTGCCAGCAGTAAACAGGGGGCTATAGGAGGCTACACCTTC. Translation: CASSKQGAIGGYTF.

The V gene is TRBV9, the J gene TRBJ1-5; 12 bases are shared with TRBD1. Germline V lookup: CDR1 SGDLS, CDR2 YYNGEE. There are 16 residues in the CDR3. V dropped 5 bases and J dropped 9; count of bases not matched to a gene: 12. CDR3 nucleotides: TGTGCCAGCAGTCCCGAACCGGGACAGGGGGCCGGGCCCCAGCATTTT. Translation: CASSPEPGQGAGPQHF.

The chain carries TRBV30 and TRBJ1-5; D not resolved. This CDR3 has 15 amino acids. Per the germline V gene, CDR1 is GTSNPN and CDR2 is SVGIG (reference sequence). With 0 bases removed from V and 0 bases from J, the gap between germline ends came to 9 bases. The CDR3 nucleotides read TGTGCCTGGAGTGTAAAGGTCCGTAGCAATCAGCCCCAGCATTTT. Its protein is CAWSVKVRSNQPQHF.